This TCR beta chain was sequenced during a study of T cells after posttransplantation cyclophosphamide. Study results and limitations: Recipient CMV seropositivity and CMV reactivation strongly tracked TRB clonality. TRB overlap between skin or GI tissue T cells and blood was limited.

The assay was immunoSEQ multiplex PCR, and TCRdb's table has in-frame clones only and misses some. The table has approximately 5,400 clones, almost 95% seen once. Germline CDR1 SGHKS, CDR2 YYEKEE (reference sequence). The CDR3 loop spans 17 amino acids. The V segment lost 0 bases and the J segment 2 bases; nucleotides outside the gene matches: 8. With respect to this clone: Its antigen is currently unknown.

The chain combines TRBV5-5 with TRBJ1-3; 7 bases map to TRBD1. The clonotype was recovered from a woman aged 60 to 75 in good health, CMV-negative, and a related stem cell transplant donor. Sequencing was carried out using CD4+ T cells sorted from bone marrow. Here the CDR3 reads CASSLGGGGAAGNTIYF. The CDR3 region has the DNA TGTGCCAGCAGCTTGGGAGGAGGGGGCGCTGCTGGAAACACCATATATTTT.